The TCR beta chain described here comes from a study of blood T cell repertoires in COVID-19. Background on the study: Acute and convalescent COVID-19 specimens originated in the United States, Italy and Spain. PBMCs, B-cell-depleted T cells, or T cells provided the cDNA or gDNA that made up the material.

The CDR3 is 14 amino acids. Germline CDR1 reads GTSNPN; CDR2 reads SVGIG (reference sequence). V dropped 3 bases and J dropped 2 bases, with 11 bases sitting between them. Methods used by the authors: Amplifying reference gene primers gave estimates of nucleated cell counts. Assay: immunoSEQ multiplex PCR; the TCRdb copy retains only in-frame clones and omits some. Clonal size and the V and J genes are those of that table, whereas D and trimming came from the DNA. The table records under 150,000 clones, about nine tenths of them present only once. The clonotype comes from a human donor in a cohort sampled during active COVID-19. Sequencing was carried out using peripheral blood. The chain links TRBV30 to TRBJ1-5; D is uncertain. The CDR3 here is CAWSPVRGNQPQHF. The CDR3 nucleotides read TGTGCCTGGAGCCCCGTGAGAGGCAATCAGCCCCAGCATTTT.